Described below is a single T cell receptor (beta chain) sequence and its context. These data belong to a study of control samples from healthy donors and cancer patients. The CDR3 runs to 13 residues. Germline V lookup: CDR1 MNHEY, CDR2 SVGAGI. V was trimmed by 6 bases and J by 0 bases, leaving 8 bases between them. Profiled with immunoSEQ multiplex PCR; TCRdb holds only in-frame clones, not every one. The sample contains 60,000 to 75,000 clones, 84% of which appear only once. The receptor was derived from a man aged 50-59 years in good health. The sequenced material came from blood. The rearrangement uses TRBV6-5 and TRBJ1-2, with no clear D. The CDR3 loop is CASREDANYGYTF. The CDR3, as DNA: TGTGCCAGCAGGGAGGACGCTAACTATGGCTACACCTTC.